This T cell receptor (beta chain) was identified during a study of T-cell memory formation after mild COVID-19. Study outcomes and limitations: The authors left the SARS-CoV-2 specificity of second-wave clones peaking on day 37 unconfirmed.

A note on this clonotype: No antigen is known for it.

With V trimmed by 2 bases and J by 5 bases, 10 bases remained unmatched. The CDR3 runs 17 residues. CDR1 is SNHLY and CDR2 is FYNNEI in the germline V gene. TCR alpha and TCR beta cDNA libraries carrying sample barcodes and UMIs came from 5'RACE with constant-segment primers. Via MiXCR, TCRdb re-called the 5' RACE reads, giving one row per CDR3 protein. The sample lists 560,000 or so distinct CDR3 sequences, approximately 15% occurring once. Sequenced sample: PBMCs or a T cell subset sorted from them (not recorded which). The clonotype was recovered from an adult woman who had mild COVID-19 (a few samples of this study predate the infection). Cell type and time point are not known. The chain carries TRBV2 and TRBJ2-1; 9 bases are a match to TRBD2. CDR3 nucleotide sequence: TGTGCCAGCAGTGAACGGGCGGGAGGGCCGGTAGACAATGAGCAGTTCTTC. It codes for CASSERAGGPVDNEQFF.